A single sample is the source of the 14 T cell receptor beta chains below, sequenced in a study of Graves' ophthalmopathy and Graves' hyperthyroidism. The authors amplified TCR beta CDR3 regions from RNA transcripts. First-round RT-PCR with HTBI primers preceded a second-round multiplex PCR. TCRdb used MiXCR to reprocess the multiplex PCR reads, holding one entry per CDR3 protein. The sample lists about 210,000 distinct CDR3 sequences, approximately 28% seen once, with about 9.3% in the top ten. Sequenced input: peripheral blood. The origin of the receptors is a man between 45 and 60 years old with Graves' ophthalmopathy.

In its sample, this clonotype is medium-sized (0.01 to 0.1%). This chain connects TRBV6-5 to TRBJ2-5; D perhaps matches TRBD2 (6 bases). The CDR3 loop spans 15 amino acids. The ends were cut back, 9 bases at V and 5 bases at J, with 22 bases in the middle. In germline, CDR1 is MNHEY, CDR2 SVGAGI. In nucleotides, the CDR3 is TGTGCCAGTTACGAACCGGGGACTGTGGGGGAGACCCAGTACTTC. It codes for CASYEPGTVGETQYF.

In its sample, this clonotype was seen a few times. The rearrangement links TRBV7-2 to TRBJ2-7, with 8 nucleotides matching TRBD2. From germline, CDR1 is SGHTA and CDR2 FQGNSA. V dropped 5 bases and J dropped 2; count of bases not matched to a gene: 5. The CDR3 has 14 residues. CDR3 coding DNA: TGTGCCAGCAGCCCCGGGACTAGGACCTACGAGCAGTACTTC. Translated: CASSPGTRTYEQYF.

This clonotype was found many times. V is TRBV19 and J is TRBJ2-7, with 10 bases fitting TRBD1. Germline loops: CDR1 LNHDA, CDR2 SQIVND (reference sequence). The CDR3 length is 13 residues. V was clipped by 6 bases and J by 4 bases; unmatched bases: 3. This CDR3 is CASRDRGEYEQYF. In DNA form, the CDR3 reads TGTGCCAGTAGGGACAGGGGGGAGTACGAGCAGTACTTC.

This clonotype was counted many times. The V gene is TRBV12-5, the J gene TRBJ1-5; no reliable D call. There are 18 residues in the CDR3. Germline V lookup: CDR1 LGHNT, CDR2 FRNRAP. With 5 bases removed from V and 0 bases from J, the gap between germline ends came to 20 bases. CDR3 region: CASGPPRGRQDSNQPQHF. Written as DNA, the CDR3 is TGTGCTAGTGGTCCCCCCCGAGGTAGGCAGGATAGCAATCAGCCCCAGCATTTT.

This clonotype has at least ten counts. In nucleotides, the CDR3 is TGTGCCAGCAGTCTAGAACGGGTGGCCACCTACGAGCAGTACTTC. Translating gives CASSLERVATYEQYF. The V and J genes are TRBV6-1 and TRBJ2-7, with D hard to call. The CDR3 spans 15 residues. CDR1 is MNHNS, CDR2 SASEGT, per germline. V was shortened by 5 bases and J by 2 bases, with 16 bases between the two germline ends.

This clonotype was detected ten times or more. The chain uses TRBV2 and TRBJ2-7; D possibly corresponds to TRBD1 (6 bases). CDR1 and CDR2 from the germline V gene are SNHLY and FYNNEI. The ends were cut back, 3 bases at V and 1 base at J, with 10 bases in the middle. This CDR3 spans 14 amino acids. The CDR3 region has the DNA TGTGCCAGCAGTGAGGGGGCGCCTTCCTACGAGCAGTACTTC. It translates to CASSEGAPSYEQYF.

The table lists this clonotype with many counts. The CDR3 nucleotides read TGTGCCAGCAGTCGTGTCGGTAAACAAGAGACCCAGTACTTC. It yields the protein CASSRVGKQETQYF. The gene calls are TRBV28 and TRBJ2-5; D remains ambiguous. The germline V and J ends were trimmed by 5 bases and 2 bases, with 12 bases remaining between them. CDR3 length: 14 amino acids. Germline loops: CDR1 MDHEN, CDR2 SYDVKM.

This clonotype was found many times. V usage is TRBV24-1 and J usage is TRBJ2-2; D gene unclear. Germline V lookup: CDR1 KGHDR, CDR2 SFDVKD. CDR3 size: 13 residues. Trimming pared 1 base from V and 6 bases from J, leaving 5 bases between. This CDR3 is CATSDLRPGELFF. The CDR3 bases are TGTGCCACCAGTGATTTACGGCCCGGGGAGCTGTTTTTT.

The chain recombines TRBV28 with TRBJ2-4; D unclear. This CDR3 has 12 residues. Trimming pared 3 bases from V and 7 bases from J, leaving 7 bases between. Looked up from germline, CDR1 is MDHEN and CDR2 is SYDVKM. The CDR3, as DNA: TGTGCCAGCAGTTTGACAAGGAACATTCAGTACTTC. It encodes CASSLTRNIQYF.

This clonotype has a count of ten or more. J is TRBJ2-7 and V is TRBV12-3 or TRBV12-4; 10 bases match TRBD2. The length of the CDR3 is 13 residues. V lost 6 bases, J lost 2 bases, and 1 base stayed unmatched. The CDR3 nucleotides read TGTGCCAGCAGACTAGCGGGACCCTACGAGCAGTACTTC. It is translated as CASRLAGPYEQYF.

This clonotype occurred many times. The gene calls are TRBV6-1 and TRBJ1-2; no definite D call. V lost 2 bases to trimming and J lost 3 bases, with 7 bases between them. The CDR3 is made up of 13 amino acids. Germline CDR1 and CDR2: MNHNS and SASEGT. This CDR3 reads CASSEFRDYGYTF. CDR3 nucleotide sequence: TGTGCCAGCAGTGAATTCAGAGACTATGGCTACACCTTC.

This rearrangement joins TRBV30 to TRBJ2-5; a possible D gene is TRBD1 (5 bases). Per the germline V gene, CDR1 is GTSNPN and CDR2 is SVGIG (reference sequence). The CDR3 loop spans 14 amino acids. Trimming removed 0 bases at V and 3 bases at J, with 11 bases between. The CDR3 DNA reads as TGTGCCTGGAGTGTATTCCCCAGGGAAGAGACCCAGTACTTC. It yields the protein CAWSVFPREETQYF.

This clonotype was detected a few times. In nucleotides, the CDR3 is TGTGCCAGCAGTTGGAGGGCGGAGACCCAGTACTTC. Its protein is CASSWRAETQYF. This rearrangement joins TRBV6-1 to TRBJ2-5, with D possibly matching TRBD2 (6 bases). Trimming pared 5 bases from V and 5 bases from J, leaving 9 bases between. Germline loops: CDR1 MNHNS, CDR2 SASEGT. The CDR3 is 12 residues long.

The table lists this clonotype with many counts. V usage is TRBV7-9 and J usage is TRBJ2-7; D gene ambiguous. Looked up from germline, CDR1 is SEHNR and CDR2 is FQNEAQ (reference sequence). This CDR3 is 15 amino acids long. Trimming took off 1 base at V and 3 bases at J, with 13 bases between the two ends. The CDR3 DNA follows: TGTGCCAGCAGCTTAGAGGGCCAGGTCAGCTACGAGCAGTACTTC. Translating it yields CASSLEGQVSYEQYF.